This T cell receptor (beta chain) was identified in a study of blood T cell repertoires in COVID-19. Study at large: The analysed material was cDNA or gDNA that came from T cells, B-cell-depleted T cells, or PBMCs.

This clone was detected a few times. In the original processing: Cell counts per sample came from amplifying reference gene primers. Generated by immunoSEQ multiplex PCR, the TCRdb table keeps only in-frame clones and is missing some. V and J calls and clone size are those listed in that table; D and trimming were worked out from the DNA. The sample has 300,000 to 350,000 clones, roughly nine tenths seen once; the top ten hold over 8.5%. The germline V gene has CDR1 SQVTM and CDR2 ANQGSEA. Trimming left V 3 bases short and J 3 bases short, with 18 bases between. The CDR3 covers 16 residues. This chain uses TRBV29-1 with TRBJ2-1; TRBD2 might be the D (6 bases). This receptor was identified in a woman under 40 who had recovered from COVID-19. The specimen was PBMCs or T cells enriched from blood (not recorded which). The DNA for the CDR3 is TGCAGCGTTGATCCGGGGACTTTCGGGGGCTACAATGAGCAGTTCTTC. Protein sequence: CSVDPGTFGGYNEQFF.